The rows below give T cell receptor beta chains drawn from one sample of a study of OX40 agonist ivuxolimab in advanced cancers. Profiled with immunoSEQ multiplex PCR; TCRdb holds only in-frame clones, not every one. The sample contains about 77,000 clones, more than 80% of which appear only once. The sequencing used CD4+ or CD8+ T cells sorted from blood, collected in a trial of the OX40 agonist ivuxolimab. These receptors all come from an adult with an advanced solid tumor such as melanoma, head and neck, liver or kidney cancer. CDR3s include the opening cysteine and the closing phenylalanine or tryptophan. The order of the fields is CDR3 length, J gene, D gene, V gene, clone size, CDR3 DNA, CDR3 protein. D genes are given only for firm matches. Size values are once, few and many counts, or a class for expanded clones, and some rows have none.

>19|TRBJ2-5|TRBD2|TRBV6-1|.
TGTGCCAGCAGTGAAAAGGTTAATAGGGGGACTAGTGACTTGGAGACCCAGTACTTC
CASSEKVNRGTSDLETQYF
>15|TRBJ2-7|TRBD1|TRBV18|.
TGTGCCAGCTCTCCGGGACAGGGGGGAACGGACGAGCAGTACTTC
CASSPGQGGTDEQYF
>19|TRBJ2-7|TRBD2|TRBV5-1|.
TGCGCCAGCAGCTCCGGATACAAACTAGCTAGCGGGAGGGCCTACGAGCAGTACTTC
CASSSGYKLASGRAYEQYF
>15|TRBJ2-7|.|TRBV7-2|.
TGTGCCAGCAGCTTAGGGGGGGCGGAAACCTACGAGCAGTACTTC
CASSLGGAETYEQYF
>13|TRBJ1-1|.|TRBV18|.
TGTGCCAGCTCCCCGCGACAGCGAGTTGAAGCTTTCTTT
CASSPRQRVEAFF
>17|TRBJ2-1|TRBD2|TRBV14|.
TGTGCCAGCAGCCCCCCACGGTCAGCGGGAGTTTACAATGAGCAGTTCTTC
CASSPPRSAGVYNEQFF
>14|TRBJ2-7|TRBD1|TRBV4-1|.
TGCGCCAGCAGCCCTCGACAGGGGAGTTCGGTGCAGTACTTC
CASSPRQGSSVQYF
>13|TRBJ2-3|TRBD2|TRBV28|.
TGTGCCAGCAGACCAGCGGGACTAGATACGCAGTATTTT
CASRPAGLDTQYF
>11|TRBJ2-7|.|TRBV7-9|few
TGTGCCAGCAGCTTGTTCAGCGAGCAGTACTTC
CASSLFSEQYF
>16|TRBJ2-2|TRBD1|TRBV9|.
TGTGCCAGCAGCACCGCTGGGACAGGGAAGGGCGGGGAGCTGTTTTTT
CASSTAGTGKGGELFF
>19|TRBJ2-3|TRBD1|TRBV5-1|.
TGCGCCAGCAGCTTGTCCCGGGACAGCCTGGGTAAGGGCACAGATACGCAGTATTTT
CASSLSRDSLGKGTDTQYF
>15|TRBJ2-2|TRBD1|TRBV18|.
TGTGCCAGCTCCCTCGACAGGGTCGGCACCGGGGAGCTGTTTTTT
CASSLDRVGTGELFF
>13|TRBJ1-5|.|TRBV7-2|.
TGTGCCAGCAGCTTAAACAGGGCCCAGCCCCAGCATTTT
CASSLNRAQPQHF
>13|TRBJ1-6|TRBD1|TRBV7-8|.
TGTGCCAGCAGAAGTGGGACAGCTTCACCCCTCCACTTT
CASRSGTASPLHF
>18|TRBJ1-2|TRBD1|TRBV7-9|.
TGTGCCAGCAGCTCAGCCACTACGGGGGGACAGGGCTTCTATGGCTACACCTTC
CASSSATTGGQGFYGYTF
>10|TRBJ1-2|.|TRBV20-1|.
TGCAGTGCTAGGCGTGTCGGCTACACCTTC
CSARRVGYTF
>16|TRBJ2-7|.|TRBV28|.
TGTGCCAGCAGTCCCGCCTCGGCCCCTAGCTCCTACGAGCAGTACTTC
CASSPASAPSSYEQYF
>14|TRBJ2-7|.|TRBV10-3|.
TGTGCCATCAGTGAGTCGCCGAACTCCTACGAGCAGTACTTC
CAISESPNSYEQYF
>18|TRBJ2-1|.|TRBV21-1|.
TGTGCCAGCAGCACTAGCGGGAGGTCCCCGCGAGGAGACAATGAGCAGTTCTTC
CASSTSGRSPRGDNEQFF
>13|TRBJ1-1|.|TRBV6-5|.
TGTGCCAGCAGTTACTGGCTGCACACTGAAGCTTTCTTT
CASSYWLHTEAFF
>15|TRBJ2-2|.|TRBV25-1|.
TGTGCCAGCAGCGGATTCGGGGGAGTAGGCGGGGAGCTGTTTTTT
CASSGFGGVGGELFF
>14|TRBJ1-2|.|TRBV4-1|few
TGCGCCAGCAGCCCGACAGGAGAATACTATGGCTACACCTTC
CASSPTGEYYGYTF
>15|TRBJ2-2|TRBD2|TRBV7-2|.
TGTGCCAGCAGCTTTCCTAGCGGGAGGGCCGGGGAGCTGTTTTTT
CASSFPSGRAGELFF
>14|TRBJ2-7|TRBD2|TRBV19|.
TGTGCCAGTAGGGAACTAGCGGGAGAGCACGAGCAGTACTTC
CASRELAGEHEQYF
>15|TRBJ2-1|.|TRBV5-1|.
TGCGCCAGCAGCTTGGTTTTAGCGGACCCTAATGAGCAGTTCTTC
CASSLVLADPNEQFF
>12|TRBJ1-2|.|TRBV7-9|.
TGTGCCAGCAGCCAAACAGGGCTAGGCTACACCTTC
CASSQTGLGYTF
>15|TRBJ1-5|.|TRBV27|.
TGTGCCAGCAGTTACTACCGTTCGCCGAATCAGCCCCAGCATTTT
CASSYYRSPNQPQHF
>12|TRBJ2-1|TRBD2|TRBV7-8|.
TGTGCCAGCAGCATGACTAGCGGGAGGACGTTCTTC
CASSMTSGRTFF
>13|TRBJ2-7|.|TRBV5-1|.
TGCGCCAGCAGCTTGGGTCCAGCGAACGAGCAGTACTTC
CASSLGPANEQYF
>14|TRBJ1-3|TRBD1|TRBV5-1|.
TGCGCCAGCAGCCGGGACAGCTCTGGAAACACCATATATTTT
CASSRDSSGNTIYF
>14|TRBJ1-4|.|TRBV18|.
TGTGCCAGCTCACCAGACGGAAGATATGAAAAACTGTTTTTT
CASSPDGRYEKLFF
>14|TRBJ2-1|TRBD2|TRBV6-4|.
TGTGCCAGCAGTGTTCGAGCGGGAAACCATGAGCAGTTCTTC
CASSVRAGNHEQFF
>14|TRBJ2-1|TRBD2|TRBV6-1|.
TGTGCCAGCAGTGATAGCGGGAGAATCAATGAGCAGTTCTTC
CASSDSGRINEQFF
>17|TRBJ2-3|TRBD2|TRBV28|few
TGTGCCAGCAGCCTACGGGCGGGAGGGAGAGGTTTGGATACGCAGTATTTT
CASSLRAGGRGLDTQYF
>12|TRBJ2-1|.|TRBV11-3|.
TGTGCCAGCAGCTTATCTTACAATGAGCAGTTCTTC
CASSLSYNEQFF
>15|TRBJ2-3|TRBD1|TRBV5-1|.
TGCGCCAGCACCCCAGGGGGACAGGGACGTAATACGCAGTATTTT
CASTPGGQGRNTQYF
>18|TRBJ2-4|TRBD2|TRBV5-1|.
TGCGCCAGCAGCGCTACCGGGACTAGCGGGAGGGCCAAAAACATTCAGTACTTC
CASSATGTSGRAKNIQYF
>12|TRBJ1-1|.|TRBV5-4|.
TGTGCCAGCAGCCTTTCTTTGGGGGAAGCTTTCTTT
CASSLSLGEAFF
>17|TRBJ2-3|TRBD2|TRBV28|.
TGTGCCAGCAGCCTACTTAGGGCTAGCGGGAGTACAGATACGCAGTATTTT
CASSLLRASGSTDTQYF
>15|TRBJ2-5|.|TRBV15|.
TGTGCCACCAGCAGAGATCGTGGCCACCAAGAGACCCAGTACTTC
CATSRDRGHQETQYF
>13|TRBJ1-1|.|TRBV7-7|.
TGTGCTAGCAGCTTACAGATGAACACTGAAGCTTTCTTT
CASSLQMNTEAFF
>16|TRBJ2-5|.|TRBV4-1|.
TGCGCCAGCAGCCAAGGTCCAGCCAGGTCAGTGAAGACCCAGTACTTC
CASSQGPARSVKTQYF
>16|TRBJ2-1|.|TRBV5-1|.
TGCGCCAGCAGCTCTGGTGGGCTAGCGCAGCACAATGAGCAGTTCTTC
CASSSGGLAQHNEQFF
>15|TRBJ2-1|.|TRBV10-3|.
TGTGCCATCAGTGAGTCAATTTTGAGGGACCCGAGTATCTTCTTC
CAISESILRDPSIFF
>14|TRBJ2-2|.|TRBV7-2|.
TGTGCCAGCAGCTTCACAGGGAAAACCGGGGAGCTGTTTTTT
CASSFTGKTGELFF